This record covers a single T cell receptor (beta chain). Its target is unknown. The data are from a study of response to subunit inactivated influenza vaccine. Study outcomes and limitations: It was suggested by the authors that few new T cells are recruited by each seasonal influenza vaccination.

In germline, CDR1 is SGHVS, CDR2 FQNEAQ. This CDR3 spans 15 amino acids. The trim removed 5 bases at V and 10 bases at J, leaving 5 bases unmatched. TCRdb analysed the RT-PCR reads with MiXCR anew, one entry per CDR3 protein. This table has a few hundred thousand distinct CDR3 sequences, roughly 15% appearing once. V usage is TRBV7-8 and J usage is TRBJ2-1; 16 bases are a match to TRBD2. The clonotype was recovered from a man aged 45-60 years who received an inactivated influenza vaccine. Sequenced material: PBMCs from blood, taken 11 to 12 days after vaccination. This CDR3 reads CASSPTGLAGGEQFF. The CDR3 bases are TGTGCCAGCAGCCCCACGGGACTAGCGGGAGGGGAGCAGTTCTTC.